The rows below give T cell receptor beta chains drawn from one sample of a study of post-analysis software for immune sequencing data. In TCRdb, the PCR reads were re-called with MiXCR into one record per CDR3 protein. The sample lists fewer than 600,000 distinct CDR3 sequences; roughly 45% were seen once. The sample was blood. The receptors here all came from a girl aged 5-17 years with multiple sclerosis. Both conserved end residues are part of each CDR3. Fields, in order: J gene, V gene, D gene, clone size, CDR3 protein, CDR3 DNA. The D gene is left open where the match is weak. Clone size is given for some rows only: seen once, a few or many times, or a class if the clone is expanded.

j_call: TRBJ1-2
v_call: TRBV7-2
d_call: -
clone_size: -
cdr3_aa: CASSLNPGFYYGYTF
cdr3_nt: TGTGCCAGCAGCTTAAATCCAGGGTTTTACTATGGCTACACCTTC

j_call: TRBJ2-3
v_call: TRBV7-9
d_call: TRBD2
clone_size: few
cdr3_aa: CASSRRGGTSGTDTQYF
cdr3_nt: TGTGCCAGCAGCCGACGCGGAGGGACTAGCGGAACAGATACGCAGTATTTT

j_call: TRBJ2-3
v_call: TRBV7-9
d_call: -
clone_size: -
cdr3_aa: CASVPGLRHTDTQYF
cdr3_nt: TGTGCCAGCGTACCGGGACTCCGACACACAGATACGCAGTATTTT

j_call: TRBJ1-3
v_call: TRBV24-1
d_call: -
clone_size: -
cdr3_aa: CATSDPGTANTIYF
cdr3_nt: TGTGCCACCAGTGACCCCGGGACGGCGAACACCATATATTTT

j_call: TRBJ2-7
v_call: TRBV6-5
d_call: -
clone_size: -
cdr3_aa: CASRKTRDASYEQYF
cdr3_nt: TGTGCCAGCAGGAAAACCAGGGACGCCTCCTACGAGCAGTACTTC

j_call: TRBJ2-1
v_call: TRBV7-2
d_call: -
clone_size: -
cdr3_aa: CASSLVEGQGYNEQFF
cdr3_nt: TGTGCCAGCAGCTTAGTAGAGGGGCAGGGCTACAATGAGCAGTTCTTC

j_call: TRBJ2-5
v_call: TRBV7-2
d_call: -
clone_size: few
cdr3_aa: CASSLFAAIQGETQYF
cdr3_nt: TGTGCCAGCAGCTTATTTGCGGCTATCCAGGGGGAGACCCAGTACTTC

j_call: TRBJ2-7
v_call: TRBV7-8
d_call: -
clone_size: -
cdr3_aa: CASMRTGGPYEQYF
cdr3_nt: TGTGCCAGCATGAGAACCGGAGGCCCCTACGAGCAGTACTTC

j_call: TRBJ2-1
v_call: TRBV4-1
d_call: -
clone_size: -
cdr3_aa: CASSQAPGNEQFF
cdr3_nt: TGCGCCAGCAGCCAAGCACCGGGGAATGAGCAGTTCTTC

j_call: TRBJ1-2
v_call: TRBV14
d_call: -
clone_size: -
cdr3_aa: CASSQVGLGYGYTF
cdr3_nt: TGTGCCAGCAGCCAAGTGGGATTGGGCTATGGCTACACCTTC

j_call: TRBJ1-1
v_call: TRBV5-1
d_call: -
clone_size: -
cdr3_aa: CASSSEPQLNTEAFF
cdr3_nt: TGCGCCAGCAGCTCGGAGCCCCAGCTGAACACTGAAGCTTTCTTT

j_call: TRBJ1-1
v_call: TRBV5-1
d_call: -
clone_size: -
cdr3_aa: CASRVEGEAFF
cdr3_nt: TGCGCCAGCAGAGTGGAGGGTGAAGCTTTCTTT

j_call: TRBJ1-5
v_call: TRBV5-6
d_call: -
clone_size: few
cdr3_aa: CASSLDGNNQPQHF
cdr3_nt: TGTGCCAGCAGCTTGGACGGAAACAATCAGCCCCAGCATTTT

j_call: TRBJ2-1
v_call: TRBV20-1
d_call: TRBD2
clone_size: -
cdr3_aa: CSARVTSGSPSLYNEQFF
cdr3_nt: TGCAGTGCTAGAGTTACTAGCGGGAGCCCCTCACTCTACAATGAGCAGTTCTTC

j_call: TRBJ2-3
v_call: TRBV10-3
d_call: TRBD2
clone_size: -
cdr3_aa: CAISDTSGSTDTQYF
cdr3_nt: TGTGCCATCAGTGATACTAGCGGAAGCACAGATACGCAGTATTTT

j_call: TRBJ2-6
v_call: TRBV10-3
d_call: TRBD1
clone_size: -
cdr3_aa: CAISSRTGVNGANVLTF
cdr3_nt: TGTGCCATCAGTTCTCGGACAGGGGTGAATGGGGCCAACGTCCTGACTTTC

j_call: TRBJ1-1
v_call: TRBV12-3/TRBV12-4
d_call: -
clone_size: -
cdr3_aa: CASSPYLAQGNTEAFF
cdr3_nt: TGTGCCAGCAGCCCATATCTGGCACAAGGGAACACTGAAGCTTTCTTT

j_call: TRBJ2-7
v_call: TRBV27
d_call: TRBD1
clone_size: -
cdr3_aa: CASSLWPPGQMNPYEQYF
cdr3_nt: TGTGCCAGCAGTTTATGGCCCCCGGGACAGATGAACCCCTACGAGCAGTACTTC

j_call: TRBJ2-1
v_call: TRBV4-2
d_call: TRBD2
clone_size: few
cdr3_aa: CASSPLGSGRAYNEQFF
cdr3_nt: TGTGCCAGCAGCCCCCTGGGTAGCGGGAGGGCCTACAATGAGCAGTTCTTC

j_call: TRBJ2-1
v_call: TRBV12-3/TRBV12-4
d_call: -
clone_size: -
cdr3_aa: CASSFTPYNEQFF
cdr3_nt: TGTGCCAGCAGTTTCACTCCCTACAATGAGCAGTTCTTC

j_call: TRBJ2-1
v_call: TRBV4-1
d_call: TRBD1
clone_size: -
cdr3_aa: CASSPGTDYYNEQFF
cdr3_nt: TGCGCCAGCAGCCCCGGGACAGACTACTACAATGAGCAGTTCTTC

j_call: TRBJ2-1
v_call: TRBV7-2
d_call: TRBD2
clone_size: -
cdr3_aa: CASSFPPKREDEQFF
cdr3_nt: TGTGCCAGCAGCTTCCCCCCTAAGCGGGAGGATGAGCAGTTCTTC

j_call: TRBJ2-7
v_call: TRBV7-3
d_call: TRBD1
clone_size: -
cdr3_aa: CASSPLGTAYEQYF
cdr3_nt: TGTGCCAGCAGCCCCCTCGGGACAGCCTACGAGCAGTACTTC

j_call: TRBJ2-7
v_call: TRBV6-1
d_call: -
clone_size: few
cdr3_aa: CASSERRDSYEQYF
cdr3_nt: TGTGCCAGCAGTGAAAGACGGGACTCCTACGAGCAGTACTTC

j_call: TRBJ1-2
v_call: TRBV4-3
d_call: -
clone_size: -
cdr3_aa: CASSQENVGAYGYTF
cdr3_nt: TGCGCCAGCAGCCAAGAGAACGTAGGTGCCTATGGCTACACCTTC

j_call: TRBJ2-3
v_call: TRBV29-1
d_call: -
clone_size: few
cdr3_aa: CSVAGPADTQYF
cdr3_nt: TGCAGCGTTGCGGGGCCGGCAGATACGCAGTATTTT

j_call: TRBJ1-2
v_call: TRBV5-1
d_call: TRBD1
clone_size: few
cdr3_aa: CASSLVVTGGGGYTF
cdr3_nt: TGCGCCAGCAGCTTGGTTGTGACAGGGGGAGGAGGCTACACCTTC

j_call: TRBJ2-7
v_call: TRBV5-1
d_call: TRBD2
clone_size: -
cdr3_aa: CASSLSRSGRGYEQYF
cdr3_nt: TGCGCCAGCAGCTTAAGTAGGAGCGGGAGGGGATACGAGCAGTACTTC

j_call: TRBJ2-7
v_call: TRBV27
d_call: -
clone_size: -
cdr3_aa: CASSPSLTERGYEQHF
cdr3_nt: TGTGCCAGCAGTCCATCCTTGACGGAAAGGGGGTACGAGCAGCACTTC

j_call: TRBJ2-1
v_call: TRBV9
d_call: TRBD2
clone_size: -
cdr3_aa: CASSGATSGSYNEQFF
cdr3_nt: TGTGCCAGCAGCGGAGCCACTAGCGGCTCCTACAATGAGCAGTTCTTC

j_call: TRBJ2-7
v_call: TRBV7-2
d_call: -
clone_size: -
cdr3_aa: CASSYSRSFGPYEQYF
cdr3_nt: TGTGCCAGCAGCTACAGTCGCTCGTTTGGCCCCTACGAGCAGTACTTC

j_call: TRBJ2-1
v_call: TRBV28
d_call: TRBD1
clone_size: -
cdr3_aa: CASSMGQGVDEQFF
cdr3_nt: TGTGCCAGCAGTATGGGACAGGGGGTCGATGAGCAGTTCTTC

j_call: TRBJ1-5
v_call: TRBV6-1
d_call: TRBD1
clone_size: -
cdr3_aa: CASTIGTGSNQPQHF
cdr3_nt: TGTGCCAGCACCATTGGGACAGGGAGCAATCAGCCCCAGCATTTT

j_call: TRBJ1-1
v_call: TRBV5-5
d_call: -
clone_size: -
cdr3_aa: CASSLERGEAFF
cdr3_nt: TGTGCCAGCAGCTTAGAAAGGGGTGAAGCTTTCTTT

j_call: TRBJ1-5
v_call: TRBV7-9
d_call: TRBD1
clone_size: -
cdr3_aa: CASSLDDRANPPQHF
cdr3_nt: TGTGCCAGCAGCTTAGACGACAGGGCCAATCCGCCCCAGCATTTT

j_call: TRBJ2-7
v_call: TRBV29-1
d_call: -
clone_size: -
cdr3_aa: CSASGHSPRASYEQYF
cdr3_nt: TGCAGCGCCTCGGGACACTCCCCGCGGGCCTCCTACGAGCAGTACTTC

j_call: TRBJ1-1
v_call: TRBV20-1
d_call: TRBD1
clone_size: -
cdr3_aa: CSATTGGKTEAFF
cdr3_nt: TGCAGTGCTACTACAGGGGGGAAGACTGAAGCTTTCTTT

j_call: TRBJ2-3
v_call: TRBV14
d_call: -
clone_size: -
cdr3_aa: CASSQGAAGTQYF
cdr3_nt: TGTGCCAGCAGCCAAGGCGCCGCAGGTACGCAGTATTTT

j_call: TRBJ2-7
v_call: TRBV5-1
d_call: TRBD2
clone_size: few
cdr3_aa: CASSAIAGGPNEQYF
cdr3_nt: TGCGCCAGCAGCGCAATAGCGGGAGGGCCGAACGAGCAGTACTTC

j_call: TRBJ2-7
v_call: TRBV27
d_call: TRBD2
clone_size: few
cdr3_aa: CASSRPPGLAPRVQYF
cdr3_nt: TGTGCCAGCAGCCGACCCCCGGGACTAGCGCCGCGGGTGCAGTACTTC

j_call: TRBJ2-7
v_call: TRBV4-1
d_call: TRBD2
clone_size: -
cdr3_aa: CASSQEGGRLYEQYF
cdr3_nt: TGCGCCAGCAGCCAAGAGGGCGGGAGGCTTTACGAGCAGTACTTC

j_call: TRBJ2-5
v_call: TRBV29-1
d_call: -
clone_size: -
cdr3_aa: CSVPGPQETQYF
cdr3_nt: TGCAGCGTACCCGGACCCCAAGAGACCCAGTACTTC

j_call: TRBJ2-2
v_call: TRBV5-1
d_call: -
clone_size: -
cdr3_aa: CASSRGEPNTGELFF
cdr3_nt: TGCGCCAGCTCCCGAGGGGAGCCGAACACCGGGGAGCTGTTTTTT

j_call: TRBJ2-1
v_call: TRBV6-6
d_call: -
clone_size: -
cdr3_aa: CASSYSAEYYNEQFF
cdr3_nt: TGTGCCAGCAGTTACTCTGCGGAATACTACAATGAGCAGTTCTTC

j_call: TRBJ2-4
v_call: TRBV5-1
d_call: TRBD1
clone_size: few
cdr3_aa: CASSQQGAKNIQYF
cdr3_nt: TGCGCCAGCAGCCAACAGGGGGCCAAAAACATTCAGTACTTC

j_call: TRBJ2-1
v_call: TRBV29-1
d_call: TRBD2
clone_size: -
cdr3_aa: CSVTGLAGVPNNEQFF
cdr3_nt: TGCAGCGTTACGGGACTAGCGGGAGTTCCCAACAATGAGCAGTTCTTC

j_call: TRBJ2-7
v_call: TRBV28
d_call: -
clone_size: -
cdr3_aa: CASSFRQAILYEQYF
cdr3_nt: TGCGCCAGCAGTTTCCGGCAGGCAATCCTCTACGAGCAGTACTTC

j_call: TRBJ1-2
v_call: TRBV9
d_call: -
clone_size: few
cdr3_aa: CASSVGGVEGYTF
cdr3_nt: TGTGCCAGCAGCGTGGGAGGGGTAGAGGGCTACACCTTC

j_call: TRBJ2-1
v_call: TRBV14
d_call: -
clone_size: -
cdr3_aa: CASSQGWAREQFF
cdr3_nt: TGTGCCAGCAGCCAAGGGTGGGCAAGGGAGCAGTTCTTC

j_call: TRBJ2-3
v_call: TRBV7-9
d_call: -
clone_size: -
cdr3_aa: CASSLRSMRYLTDTQYF
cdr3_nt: TGTGCCAGCAGCTTAAGGTCAATGCGGTACCTCACAGATACGCAGTATTTT

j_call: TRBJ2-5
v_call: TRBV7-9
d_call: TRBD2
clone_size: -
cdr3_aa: CASSSGRTGETQYF
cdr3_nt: TGCGCCAGCAGTAGCGGGAGGACCGGTGAGACCCAGTACTTC

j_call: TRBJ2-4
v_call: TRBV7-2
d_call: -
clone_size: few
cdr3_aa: CASSPQGDQNIQYF
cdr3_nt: TGTGCCAGCAGCCCTCAGGGTGACCAAAACATTCAGTACTTC